This T cell receptor beta chain was captured in a study of T cell repertoires in cytomegalovirus infection (dated by TCRdb to about 2019). Regarding the study in general: Because public TCR beta signatures pointed to carriage of CMV infection together with the matching HLA type, the HLA type of each donor mattered for the analysis. What the research found in general, with its limitations: In the ex vivo response, HLA-C-restricted CMV-specific TCR beta clonotypes were dominant, and in two of eight donors the single most frequent clonotype came from this HLA-C-restricted group. In both this cohort and an independent roughly 350-donor cohort, the cumulative frequency of public TCR beta family members distinguished carriers of CMV infection plus the relevant HLA type.

The sequencer listed for this sample is Illumina HiSeq 1500. TCRdb trimmed the raw reads at Q25, called clones with MiXCR and kept productive beta chains. One record per CDR3 amino acid sequence lists the most common genes and DNA. The sample includes about 310,000 distinct CDR3 sequences, with roughly 17% observed a single time. About 11% of the sample is in the top ten clones. The sample holds many counts of this clonotype. Its specific antigen is unknown. No base quality information exists; no much larger clone differs at one position. CDR1 and CDR2, looked up from the germline V gene, are SGHTA and FQGNSA. Taken from cysteine to phenylalanine, the CDR3 has 14 residues. Only the CDR3 part of the read is kept: 42 bases, read in frame from the first base. The V end loses 1 base and the J end loses 2 bases, and a stretch of 8 bases separates them.

Sequenced: PBMCs. This receptor was taken from a human donor in good health (CMV status not recorded). Some clones in this sample may be carry-over from other donors' samples. The chain is assembled from TRBV7-2 and TRBJ1-1, with the D gene uncertain. The nucleotides read TGTGCCAGCAGCTTAGGTACCCTCAACACTGAAGCTTTCTTT. It is translated as CASSLGTLNTEAFF. With the portions outside the CDR3 filled from the reference TRBV7-2 and TRBJ1-1 genes, the complete variable region becomes GAGVSQSPSNKVTEKGKDVELRCDPISGHTALYWYRQSLGQGLEFLIYFQGNSAPDKSGLPSDRFSAERTGGSVSTLTIQRTQQEDSAVYLCASSLGTLNTEAFFGQGTRLTVV.